Reported below is one T cell receptor beta chain. Time point here: blood at routine non-recurrence follow-up after resection. One entry per CDR3 protein results from TCRdb running MiXCR on the 5' RACE reads. The table includes roughly 120,000 distinct CDR3 sequences, about a tenth detected once. This specimen belongs to a study of spatial heterogeneity in lung cancer. Overall study: Sequencing of follow-up PBMC samples took place when they were available, at a median of about two years after resection.

The germline V gene has CDR1 LGHNA and CDR2 YSLEER. The CDR3 has 15 amino acids. Trimming took 6 bases from V and 5 from J, leaving 19 bases between them. The input for sequencing was PBMCs, taken at follow-up. This receptor was identified in a female donor with early-stage non-small cell lung cancer. The chain combines TRBV4-3 with TRBJ1-1, with D possibly TRBD1 on 6 matching bases. The CDR3 sequence: CASRPQQGGGTEAFF. The CDR3 DNA follows: TGCGCCAGCAGACCCCAACAGGGAGGGGGGACTGAAGCTTTCTTT.